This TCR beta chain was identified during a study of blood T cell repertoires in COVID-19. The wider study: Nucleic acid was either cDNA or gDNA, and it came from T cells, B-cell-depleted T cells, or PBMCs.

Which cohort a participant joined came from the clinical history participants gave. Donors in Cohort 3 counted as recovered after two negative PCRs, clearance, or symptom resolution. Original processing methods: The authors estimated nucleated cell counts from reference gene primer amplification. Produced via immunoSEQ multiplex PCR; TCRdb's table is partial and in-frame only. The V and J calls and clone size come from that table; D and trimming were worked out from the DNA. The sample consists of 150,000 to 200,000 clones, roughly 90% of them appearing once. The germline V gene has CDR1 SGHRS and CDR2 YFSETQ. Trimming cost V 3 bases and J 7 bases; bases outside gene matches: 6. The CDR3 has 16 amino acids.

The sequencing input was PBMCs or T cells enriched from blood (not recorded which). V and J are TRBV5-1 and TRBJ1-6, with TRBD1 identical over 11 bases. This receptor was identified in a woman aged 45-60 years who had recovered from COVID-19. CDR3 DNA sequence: TGCGCCAGCAGCTCATCCGGGACAGGGGGGAATTCACCCCTCCACTTT. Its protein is CASSSSGTGGNSPLHF.